Each of the 3 T cell receptor beta chains below was sequenced from the same sample in a study of blood T cells in healthy people across ages. A second PCR, run for roughly 6 to 11 cycles, used a sample-barcoded 5' primer plus a J-beta primer mix. TCRdb ran MiXCR on the 5' RACE reads and lists one entry per CDR3 protein. Among approximately 900,000 distinct CDR3 sequences listed, 25% to 30% were seen once. The same data also contributed to another study, on T cells of mothers and their children.

The specimen sequenced was blood. These receptors all come from a woman aged 40 to 49 in good health.

V is TRBV5-1 and J is TRBJ2-3; no reliable D call. Trimming left V 0 bases short and J 3 bases short, with 14 bases between. Looked up from germline, CDR1 is SGHRS and CDR2 is YFSETQ. This CDR3 region has 16 residues. The CDR3 is CASSLEGLGTTDTQYF. In DNA form, the CDR3 reads TGCGCCAGCAGCTTGGAAGGATTGGGAACTACAGATACGCAGTATTTT.

The rearrangement joins TRBV9 to TRBJ2-5, with D possibly matching TRBD1 (6 bases). The CDR3 totals 14 residues. Germline V CDR1 and CDR2: SGDLS, YYNGEE. V lost 2 bases and J lost 4, with 12 bases in between. The CDR3 DNA reads TGTGCCAGCAGCGTTACGGACAGCAGAGAGACCCAGTACTTC. It specifies CASSVTDSRETQYF.

This clonotype has ten or more counts. This sequence joins TRBV7-2 and TRBJ1-2; no clear D gene. This CDR3 has 12 residues. Trimming removed 5 bases at V and 7 bases at J, with 11 bases between. Germline V gene sequence: CDR1 SGHTA, CDR2 FQGNSA. CDR3 in DNA: TGTGCCAGCAGCGCACAGAATATTGGCTACACCTTC. Its protein product is CASSAQNIGYTF.